A selection of T cell receptor beta chains follows, all from one sample in a study of T-cell reconstitution after alpha-beta-depleted transplantation in children. TCRdb passed the PCR reads through MiXCR, listing each CDR3 protein once. Found here are under 850,000 distinct CDR3 sequences, 10% to 15% of them singletons; the top ten hold 0.79%. The sequencing used PBMCs, collected before TCRalphabeta/CD19-depleted stem cell transplant. All receptors come from a girl aged 2 to 10 with congenital amegakaryocytic thrombocytopenia, due to receive a stem cell transplant. Both conserved end residues are part of each CDR3. Each record gives: V gene, clone size, J gene, D gene, CDR3 DNA, CDR3 protein. The D gene is left open where the match is weak. Only some rows state a clone size, as once, few, many or a class for expanded clones.

TRBV27,-,TRBJ2-1,TRBD2,TGTGCCAGCAGTCCCCGACTAGCGGGAATTTTCTTC,CASSPRLAGIFF
TRBV7-2,few,TRBJ2-2,-,TGTGCCAGCAGCTTTTTGGGGGGCAGGACCACCGGGGAGCTGTTTTTT,CASSFLGGRTTGELFF
TRBV20-1,-,TRBJ2-5,TRBD2,TGCAGTGCGGGGACTAGCGGGAGGACCCAGTACTTC,CSAGTSGRTQYF
TRBV12-3/TRBV12-4,many,TRBJ2-7,TRBD2,TGTGCCAGCAGCCCCACACTAGCGGGATCCGTCTACGAGCAGTACTTC,CASSPTLAGSVYEQYF
TRBV27,few,TRBJ2-7,TRBD1,TGTGCCAGCAGTGTTTCCGGGACAGGGTCTTACGAGCAGTACTTC,CASSVSGTGSYEQYF
TRBV29-1,many,TRBJ2-7,-,TGCAGCGCAGGCGGGACATCGACCTACGAGCAGTACTTC,CSAGGTSTYEQYF
TRBV6-1,-,TRBJ2-5,-,TGTGCCAGCAGTGAAGGGTACGGGCTCCAAGAGACCCAGTACTTC,CASSEGYGLQETQYF
TRBV14,few,TRBJ2-1,TRBD2,TGTGCCAGCAGCCGTGTCAGCGGGGGATACAATGAGCAGTTCTTC,CASSRVSGGYNEQFF
TRBV18,-,TRBJ2-7,-,TGTGCCAGCTCATTCGGGTGGGGCGGTTATTACGAGCAGTACTTC,CASSFGWGGYYEQYF
TRBV3-1,once,TRBJ1-2,TRBD1,TGTGCCAGCTGCCAAGTACCGGGACAGGGGTCCAACTATGGCTACACCTTC,CASCQVPGQGSNYGYTF
TRBV12-5,few,TRBJ2-1,TRBD1,TGTGCTAGTGGTTTGACCCCCCGGGACAGGAGATACAATGAGCAGTTCTTC,CASGLTPRDRRYNEQFF
TRBV5-1,many,TRBJ2-5,-,TGCGCCAGCAGCCCACAAATAGGAGAGACCCAGTACTTC,CASSPQIGETQYF
TRBV29-1,many,TRBJ1-2,TRBD1,TGCAGCGTTGAATCCTCAAACCAGGGGGCGCTGAACTATGGCTACACCTTC,CSVESSNQGALNYGYTF
TRBV18,-,TRBJ1-3,-,TGTGCCAGCTCGAAAGAGGCCTCTGGAAACACCATATATTTT,CASSKEASGNTIYF
TRBV7-9,-,TRBJ2-5,-,TGTGCCAGCAGGGCCACTAAACAAGAGACCCAGTACTTC,CASRATKQETQYF
TRBV7-8,few,TRBJ2-5,-,TGTGCCAGCAGCTACAGGGCGGTCGAGACCCAGTACTTC,CASSYRAVETQYF
TRBV27,many,TRBJ2-3,-,TGTGCCACCAAACATCGCCTGGGGACAGATACGCAGTATTTT,CATKHRLGTDTQYF
TRBV7-6,few,TRBJ2-1,TRBD2,TGTGCCAGCAGCTTAGGTAGCGGGAGTGGAAATGAGCAGTTCTTC,CASSLGSGSGNEQFF
TRBV29-1,-,TRBJ2-5,-,TGCAGCGTTGATGGGGCCAGGGTTAGAGGGGAGACCCAGTACTTC,CSVDGARVRGETQYF
TRBV20-1,-,TRBJ2-1,TRBD2,TGCAGTGCTAGCTTGCTAGCGGGAGAGTACAATGAGCAGTTCTTC,CSASLLAGEYNEQFF
TRBV7-2,few,TRBJ2-1,-,TGTGCCAGCAGCTTCCTACTCGGGGGTGAGCAGTTCTTC,CASSFLLGGEQFF
TRBV18,-,TRBJ2-1,TRBD1,TGTGCCAGCTTCAAACAGGGGGCAGGCAATGAGCAGTTCTTC,CASFKQGAGNEQFF
TRBV5-1,few,TRBJ2-3,TRBD1,TGCGCCAGCAGCTTGGACAGGGGCCCACCCACAGATACGCAGTATTTT,CASSLDRGPPTDTQYF
TRBV20-1,-,TRBJ2-3,TRBD2,TGCAGTGCATGGACTAGCGGGAGGGCCGAGCTTACGCAGTATTTT,CSAWTSGRAELTQYF
TRBV4-1,many,TRBJ2-1,TRBD2,TGCGCCAGCAGCCAAGTAGGGGGCGGACTAGCGGGAGATGAGCAGTTCTTC,CASSQVGGGLAGDEQFF
TRBV6-6,few,TRBJ2-2,-,TGTGCCATCCGGGACACGAACACCGGGGAGCTGTTTTTT,CAIRDTNTGELFF
TRBV18,few,TRBJ2-5,-,TGTGCCAGCTCACCCTGGTCCGGCGAGACCCAGTACTTC,CASSPWSGETQYF
TRBV12-3/TRBV12-4,many,TRBJ2-7,TRBD2,TGTGCCAGCGCTAGCGGGTTCTACGAGCAGTACTTC,CASASGFYEQYF